A single sample gave rise to the 26 T cell receptor beta chains below, sequenced in a study of cytomegalovirus exposure and HLA in healthy donors. The PCR had 60 Vbeta and 13 Jbeta primers. Some clones are missing from TCRdb's copy, which holds only in-frame ones; the method was immunoSEQ multiplex PCR. The sample contains some 95,000 clones, approximately 71% of which appear only once. The material sequenced was PBMCs. Every receptor here comes from a woman between 18 and 30 years old in good health and CMV-seropositive.

This clone was counted only a few times. The chain carries TRBV7-3 and TRBJ1-1; TRBD1 is a possible D gene (6 bases). CDR1 is SGHTA, CDR2 FQGTGA, per germline. V was shortened by 1 base and J by 3 bases, with 6 bases between the two germline ends. This CDR3 has 13 amino acids. CDR3 coding DNA: TGTGCCAGCAGCTTAAACAGGGACACTGAAGCTTTCTTT. Protein: CASSLNRDTEAFF.

CDR3 sequence (DNA): TGTGCCAGCAGTATGGGACAGGGGAACTATGGCTACACCTTC. Amino acid sequence: CASSMGQGNYGYTF. V and J are TRBV28 and TRBJ1-2; TRBD1 matches at 10 bases. This CDR3 region has 14 residues. The V gene's germline CDR1 is MDHEN and CDR2 SYDVKM. V shed 5 bases and J 2 bases; nucleotides not matched to a gene: 2.

The chain recombines TRBV29-1 with TRBJ2-3; 11 positions match TRBD1. The germline gives CDR1 SQVTM, CDR2 ANQGSEA. The CDR3 extends over 14 amino acids. V lost 6 bases and J lost 4; bases outside the gene matches: 6. CDR3 nucleotide sequence: TGCAGCGTGACGGACAGGGGGCGACCAGATACGCAGTATTTT. Protein: CSVTDRGRPDTQYF.

This clone was observed a handful of times. The chain couples TRBV7-6 to TRBJ2-7; 10 positions agree with TRBD1. Germline V lookup: CDR1 SGHVS, CDR2 FNYEAQ. V trimming: 5 bases; J trimming: 1 base; junction bases outside the gene matches: 5. The CDR3 contains 15 residues. The CDR3 here is CASSPGTGASYEQYF. The CDR3 bases are TGTGCCAGCAGCCCCGGGACAGGGGCTTCCTACGAGCAGTACTTC. The variable domain in full, completed from reference TRBV7-6 and TRBJ2-7, reads GAGVSQSPRYKVTKRGQDVALRCDPISGHVSLYWYRQALGQGPEFLTYFNYEAQQDKSGLPNDRFSAERPEGSISTLTIQRTEQRDSAMYRCASSPGTGASYEQYFGPGTRLTVT.

This clone was detected a few times. V usage is TRBV2 and J usage is TRBJ2-3; 11 nucleotides align to TRBD2. CDR3 size: 17 residues. V lost 0 bases to trimming and J lost 1 base; unmatched junction nucleotides: 3. Germline V gene sequence: CDR1 SNHLY, CDR2 FYNNEI. The CDR3 here is CASSEAKLAGGTDTQYF. In DNA, the CDR3 is TGTGCCAGCAGTGAAGCGAAACTAGCGGGGGGCACAGATACGCAGTATTTT.

V is TRBV4-3 and J is TRBJ2-3, with D perhaps matching TRBD1 (8 bases). The length of the CDR3 is 19 residues. Per germline, CDR1 LGHNA and CDR2 YSLEER. Trimming removed 1 base from V and 6 bases from J, with 26 bases in between. CDR3 coding DNA: TGCGCCAGCAGCCAAGGGAAAATTTGGACAGGGCCGCGGGGGGATACGCAGTATTTT. It translates to CASSQGKIWTGPRGDTQYF.

V and J are TRBV5-6 and TRBJ2-4, with D maybe TRBD2 (6 bases). Germline V gene sequence: CDR1 SGHDT, CDR2 YYEEEE. V gave up 0 bases and J gave up 5 bases, with 9 bases separating them. This CDR3 has 14 amino acids. The CDR3 spells CASSLAGGQNIQYF. CDR3 DNA: TGTGCCAGCAGCTTGGCCGGGGGACAAAACATTCAGTACTTC.

CDR3 in amino acids: CASSLYQLAGGSDTQYF. CDR3 bases: TGTGCCAGCAGCTTATATCAACTAGCGGGGGGATCAGATACGCAGTATTTT. The chain carries TRBV7-9 and TRBJ2-3; 12 nucleotides line up with TRBD2. The CDR3 consists of 17 residues. V lost 2 bases, J lost 4 bases, and 7 bases stayed unmatched. Germline loops: CDR1 SEHNR, CDR2 FQNEAQ (reference sequence).

V is TRBV25-1 and J is TRBJ1-1, with 10 bases identical to TRBD1. Germline trimming cut 6 bases from V and 4 bases from J; bases unmatched to any gene: 2. This CDR3 spans 13 amino acids. Germline CDR1 reads MGHDK; CDR2 reads SYGVNS. CDR3 in amino acids: CASSRTGGTEAFF. CDR3 sequence (DNA): TGTGCCAGCAGCCGGACAGGGGGCACTGAAGCTTTCTTT.

The chain's CDR3 is CASTNRTGKAFF. In nucleotides, the CDR3 is TGTGCCAGCACCAATCGCACAGGGAAAGCTTTCTTT. The rearrangement uses TRBV7-9 and TRBJ1-1; D may be TRBD1 (6 bases). The germline V gene encodes CDR1 SEHNR and CDR2 FQNEAQ (reference sequence). Trimming cost V 7 bases and J 9 bases, with 15 bases left between them. The CDR3 extends over 12 amino acids.

This clone came up many times. The chain couples TRBV4-3 to TRBJ2-1, with D perhaps TRBD1 (5 bases). This CDR3 region has 15 residues. CDR1 and CDR2 (germline): LGHNA, YSLEER. V was trimmed by 0 bases and J by 10 bases, leaving 16 bases between them. The CDR3 region has the DNA TGCGCCAGCAGCCAAGATTTGGCAGGGTTGCGGGAGCAGTTCTTC. Protein product: CASSQDLAGLREQFF.

Only a few counts were recorded for this clone. The gene calls are TRBV18 and TRBJ2-2, with 9 bases fitting TRBD1. With 5 bases clipped from V and 4 bases from J, the junction kept 11 bases outside the gene matches. The germline V gene has CDR1 KGHSH and CDR2 LQKENI. The CDR3 loop spans 17 amino acids. CDR3 DNA sequence: TGTGCCAGCTCAAGCCTGCCGGGACAGGGAGGCACCGGGGAGCTGTTTTTT. Its protein is CASSSLPGQGGTGELFF. The whole variable domain, remainder taken from reference TRBV18 and TRBJ2-2, is NAGVMQNPRHLVRRRGQEARLRCSPMKGHSHVYWYRQLPEEGLKFMVYLQKENIIDESGMPKERFSAEFPKEGPSILRIQQVVRGDSAAYFCASSSLPGQGGTGELFFGEGSRLTVL.

The gene calls are TRBV7-2 and TRBJ2-1; TRBD2 matches 8 bases. The junction had 11 bases not matched to a gene; V was cut back by 6 bases and J by 10 bases. The CDR3 loop spans 14 amino acids. The V gene's germline CDR1 is SGHTA and CDR2 FQGNSA. DNA of the CDR3: TGTGCCAGCAGTTTTCAGAACGGGGGGGGAGAGCAGTTCTTC. This encodes CASSFQNGGGEQFF. The full variable domain, with the rest looked up from reference TRBV7-2 and TRBJ2-1, is GAGVSQSPSNKVTEKGKDVELRCDPISGHTALYWYRQSLGQGLEFLIYFQGNSAPDKSGLPSDRFSAERTGGSVSTLTIQRTQQEDSAVYLCASSFQNGGGEQFFGPGTRLTVL.

The chain links TRBV2 to TRBJ2-7, with no clear D. There are 13 residues in the CDR3. V lost 4 bases and J 3 bases, leaving 10 bases between the germline ends. Germline CDR1 SNHLY, CDR2 FYNNEI. DNA for the CDR3: TGTGCCAGCAGTGCGAGGCAGAACTACGAGCAGTACTTC. Its protein product is CASSARQNYEQYF.

The gene calls are TRBV11-3 and TRBJ2-1, with 9 bases fitting TRBD1. Germline assignment: CDR1 SGHNT and CDR2 YENEEA. Losses at the gene ends were 4 bases for V and 7 bases for J; bases not matched to a gene: 8. The CDR3 runs to 15 residues. The DNA of the CDR3 is TGTGCCAGCAGCTGGACCGGGACAGGGCGGAATGAGCAGTTCTTC. Its protein is CASSWTGTGRNEQFF. Using reference TRBV11-3 and TRBJ2-1 for the parts outside the CDR3, the full variable domain is EAGVVQSPRYKIIEKKQPVAFWCNPISGHNTLYWYLQNLGQGPELLIRYENEEAVDDSQLPKDRFSAERLKGVDSTLKIQPAELGDSAVYLCASSWTGTGRNEQFFGPGTRLTVL.

In its sample, this clone was seen once. The rearrangement uses TRBV27 and TRBJ1-2, with 9 bases that match TRBD1. Germline CDR1 is MNHEY and CDR2 is SMNVEV (reference sequence). V lost 5 bases and J lost 7; bases outside the gene matches: 5. The CDR3 spans 13 residues. DNA of the CDR3: TGTGCCAGCAGTAGCACAGGGGGCGGTGGCTACACCTTC. Its protein product is CASSSTGGGGYTF.

V is TRBV19 and J is TRBJ1-2, with D uncertain. CDR1 LNHDA and CDR2 SQIVND come from the germline V gene (reference sequence). V dropped 2 bases and J dropped 8 bases, with 12 bases sitting between them. The CDR3 is 13 residues long. The CDR3 nucleotides are TGTGCCAGTAGTATAAGTCCAGGCTCCGGCTACACCTTC. Encoded protein: CASSISPGSGYTF.

A remark on this clone: One end of the junction fails to match germline, which may point to a read error. The V and J genes are TRBV7-9 and TRBJ1-2; D is uncertain. The CDR3 is 15 residues long. Germline V CDR1 and CDR2: SEHNR, FQNEAQ (reference sequence). DNA of the CDR3: TGTTCCAGCAGCTTAGCGGAGGGCGGTAACTATGGCTACACCTTC. Its protein is CSSSLAEGGNYGYTF.

This clone was found a few times. The chain has TRBV13 and TRBJ1-1; D is possibly TRBD1 (6 bases). The CDR3 runs 15 residues. The V end was cut by 3 bases, the J end by 5 bases, with 16 bases between. Looked up from germline, CDR1 is PRHDT and CDR2 is FYEKMQ (reference sequence). The DNA of the CDR3 is TGTGCCAGCAGCTTGGTGTGGAGGGGGGGAACTGAAGCTTTCTTT. This gives the protein CASSLVWRGGTEAFF.

This chain uses TRBV7-9 with TRBJ2-4; 11 bases line up with TRBD2. This CDR3 is built from 15 residues. V lost 0 bases to trimming and J lost 7 bases; unmatched junction nucleotides: 2. Germline loops: CDR1 SEHNR, CDR2 FQNEAQ (reference sequence). The CDR3: CASSLAWTSGNIQYF. As DNA, the CDR3 is TGTGCCAGCAGCTTAGCCTGGACTAGCGGGAACATTCAGTACTTC.

As DNA, the CDR3 is TGTGCCAGCAGTTTATTTGCAGGCCCCTACGAGCAGTACTTC. Its translation is CASSLFAGPYEQYF. The genes are TRBV27 and TRBJ2-7, with D hard to call. The CDR3 is 14 residues long. The V and J ends lost 1 base and 2 bases respectively, with 9 bases between them. Germline V CDR1 and CDR2: MNHEY, SMNVEV (reference sequence).

There are a few counts of this clone. This sequence joins TRBV5-4 and TRBJ1-6; possible D gene TRBD1, 5 bases. Germline CDR1 reads SGHNT; CDR2 reads YYREEE (reference sequence). The CDR3 has 16 residues. The germline V and J ends were trimmed by 4 bases and 6 bases, with 17 bases remaining between them. The CDR3 DNA is TGTGCCAGCAGCCAAAAAACAGGTCAATTTAATTCACCCCTCCACTTT. It encodes CASSQKTGQFNSPLHF.

V usage is TRBV5-6 and J usage is TRBJ2-7; D ambiguous. The CDR3 totals 14 residues. Germline-derived CDR1 and CDR2 are SGHDT and YYEEEE. V was cut by 4 bases and J by 2 bases, with 13 bases left in between. The CDR3 DNA reads TGTGCCAGCAGCACTTTACAGATCCCCTACGAGCAGTACTTC. Translating gives CASSTLQIPYEQYF.

This rearrangement joins TRBV6-5 to TRBJ2-7, with D tentatively TRBD2 (5 bases). This CDR3 comprises 14 residues. V was clipped by 7 bases and J by 0 bases, with 13 bases between them. Germline CDR1 is MNHEY and CDR2 is SVGAGI. The CDR3 DNA follows: TGTGCCAGCAACCCCCTGGACTTCTCCTACGAGCAGTACTTC. As protein: CASNPLDFSYEQYF.

The J gene is TRBJ1-1, the V gene TRBV5-6; 7 bases match TRBD1. The germline V gene has CDR1 SGHDT and CDR2 YYEEEE. V lost 4 bases, J lost 9 bases, and 6 bases stayed unmatched. CDR3 length: 12 amino acids. The CDR3 loop is CASSQTGVKAFF. In nucleotides, the CDR3 is TGTGCCAGCAGCCAAACAGGGGTTAAAGCTTTCTTT.

Of note for this clone: One end of the junction fails to match germline, which may point to a read error. The J gene is TRBJ2-1, the V gene TRBV7-9; the D is unclear. The CDR3 has 12 residues. CDR1 is SEHNR, CDR2 FQNEAQ, per germline (reference sequence). Here the CDR3 reads CSSSSSINEQFF. The CDR3 DNA follows: TGTTCCAGCAGCTCGAGCATCAATGAGCAGTTCTTC.